The next 13 T cell receptor beta chains were all read from a single sample in a study of a mutant IDH1 vaccine in newly diagnosed glioma. No antigen has been identified for these receptors. Using immunoSEQ multiplex PCR, the repertoire was profiled, and TCRdb retains in-frame clones only, with some absent. The sample holds about 65,000 clones, 81% seen once. The sample's time point: week 35, safety follow-up. Vaccine doses each comprised 300 ug of mutant IDH1 20-mer peptide, with topical imiquimod. This material consisted of PBMCs, taken from a glioma patient whose treatment included an IDH1 peptide vaccine. The receptor source for this set is a man aged 35-49 years with glioma.

The rearrangement joins TRBV2 to TRBJ2-7, with D hard to call. V was clipped by 7 bases and J by 7 bases, with 11 bases between them. Germline assignment: CDR1 SNHLY and CDR2 FYNNEI. The CDR3 consists of 11 residues. The CDR3 coding sequence is TGTGCCAGCACCGTCGACGAAGAGCAGTACTTC. It yields the protein CASTVDEEQYF.

V is TRBV13 and J is TRBJ2-7; possible D gene TRBD1, 7 bases. The germline V gene has CDR1 PRHDT and CDR2 FYEKMQ (reference sequence). V lost 5 bases and J 2 bases, leaving 19 bases between the germline ends. The CDR3 loop spans 16 amino acids. DNA of the CDR3: TGTGCCAGCAGCCCCTTCCAGGGGGGCACACCCTACGAGCAGTACTTC. This translates into CASSPFQGGTPYEQYF.

The CDR3 is CASSFLVLANYNEQFF. The CDR3 DNA reads TGTGCCAGCAGCTTCCTCGTACTAGCCAACTACAATGAGCAGTTCTTC. The rearrangement uses TRBV5-4 and TRBJ2-1, with D maybe TRBD2 (6 bases). The CDR3 spans 16 residues. Germline V gives CDR1 SGHNT, CDR2 YYREEE (reference sequence). With 2 bases removed from V and 3 bases from J, the gap between germline ends came to 15 bases.

The gene calls are TRBV25-1 and TRBJ1-4; D not certain. Trimming left V 2 bases short and J 8 bases short, with 9 bases between. Germline V gene lookup returns CDR1 MGHDK and CDR2 SYGVNS. CDR3 length equals 13 residues. CDR3 loop: CASSEVYAEKLFF. Here the CDR3 DNA reads TGTGCCAGCAGTGAAGTTTACGCGGAAAAACTGTTTTTT.

The V and J genes are TRBV5-5 and TRBJ1-3, with 7 bases matching TRBD1. The CDR3 has 17 residues. After removal of 2 bases from V and 0 bases from J, the junction contained 8 bases not matched to a gene. Germline V lookup: CDR1 SGHKS, CDR2 YYEKEE (reference sequence). The CDR3 nucleotides are TGTGCCAGCAGCTTTATAGGGGGCGTCAGCTCTGGAAACACCATATATTTT. Translation gives CASSFIGGVSSGNTIYF.

This sequence joins TRBV5-4 and TRBJ2-7; 8 bases are a match to TRBD1. J lost 2 bases, V lost 3 bases, and 10 bases had no gene match. Germline V lookup: CDR1 SGHNT, CDR2 YYREEE (reference sequence). The CDR3 covers 16 residues. Here the CDR3 reads CASSSGSGQGPYEQYF. The DNA for the CDR3 is TGTGCCAGCAGCTCGGGTTCTGGACAGGGACCCTACGAGCAGTACTTC.

The chain employs TRBV5-1 and TRBJ1-1; tentatively, D is TRBD1 (6 bases). CDR3 length: 15 residues. The germline V gene encodes CDR1 SGHRS and CDR2 YFSETQ. V was pared by 4 bases and J by 4 bases, with 17 bases between. The CDR3 DNA follows: TGCGCCAGCAGCGCCACAGGGAGGGGAGCCACTGAAGCTTTCTTT. This encodes CASSATGRGATEAFF. Full variable domain (rest looked up from reference TRBV5-1 and TRBJ1-1): KAGVTQTPRYLIKTRGQQVTLSCSPISGHRSVSWYQQTPGQGLQFLFEYFSETQRNKGNFPGRFSGRQFSNSRSEMNVSTLELGDSALYLCASSATGRGATEAFFGQGTRLTVV.

The chain uses TRBV19 and TRBJ1-2; D is ambiguous. From germline, CDR1 is LNHDA and CDR2 SQIVND (reference sequence). This CDR3 is 14 amino acids long. With 3 bases removed from V and 8 bases from J, the gap between germline ends came to 16 bases. The DNA for the CDR3 is TGTGCCAGTAGTATGGGCCGGTGGGTCGGAGGCTACACCTTC. Translated: CASSMGRWVGGYTF.

V gene TRBV7-2 combines with J gene TRBJ1-5; D gene uncertain. Germline V CDR1 and CDR2: SGHTA, FQGNSA. Trimming removed 2 bases from V and 7 bases from J, with 9 bases in between. The CDR3 has 13 residues. The CDR3 loop is CASSLNYRQPQHF. CDR3 nucleotides: TGTGCCAGCAGCTTAAATTACCGACAGCCCCAGCATTTT.

The chain couples TRBV5-6 to TRBJ2-1; 10 nucleotides agree with TRBD2. V dropped 2 bases and J dropped 7; count of bases not matched to a gene: 6. The CDR3 loop spans 15 amino acids. Looked up from germline, CDR1 is SGHDT and CDR2 is YYEEEE. CDR3 residues: CASSFSSGRMNEQFF. The CDR3 region has the DNA TGTGCCAGCAGCTTCTCTAGCGGGAGAATGAATGAGCAGTTCTTC. Full variable domain (outside the CDR3, taken from reference TRBV5-6 and TRBJ2-1): DAGVTQSPTHLIKTRGQQVTLRCSPKSGHDTVSWYQQALGQGPQFIFQYYEEEERQRGNFPDRFSGHQFPNYSSELNVNALLLGDSALYLCASSFSSGRMNEQFFGPGTRLTVL.

This clone qualifies as medium-sized. The chain combines TRBV4-1 with TRBJ2-2; no reliable D call. The CDR3 has 14 residues. Per germline, CDR1 MGHRA and CDR2 YSYEKL. Between the trimmed V and J ends, which lost 1 base and 3 bases, there was a span of 6 bases. CDR3 in DNA: TGCGCCAGCAGCCAAGCCCCGTACACCGGGGAGCTGTTTTTT. Its translation is CASSQAPYTGELFF.

In this sample, this clone turned up once. This chain uses TRBV29-1 with TRBJ1-2, with unresolved D. Looked up from germline, CDR1 is SQVTM and CDR2 is ANQGSEA. This CDR3 has 13 residues. With 2 bases removed from V and 4 bases from J, the gap between germline ends came to 11 bases. CDR3 loop: CSVETPRGYGYTF. The CDR3 nucleotides are TGCAGCGTTGAAACCCCCCGCGGCTATGGCTACACCTTC.

The chain has TRBV4-1 and TRBJ2-1; D ambiguous. The germline gives CDR1 MGHRA, CDR2 YSYEKL. The V and J ends lost 4 bases and 0 bases respectively, with 19 bases between them. CDR3 length: 18 amino acids. The CDR3 DNA follows: TGCGCCAGCAGCCCCAAGGCGGCAGACCTTAGCTCCTACAATGAGCAGTTCTTC. Translated: CASSPKAADLSSYNEQFF.